This TCR beta chain was recovered during a study of vaccination and CD4 T cells after COVID-19. Whole-study context: Convalescent individuals numbered four females and six males, two being Hispanic.

Treatment of the sample: 10-day PBMC culture with coronavirus spike peptide pools or control peptides (ViraFEST assay). Researchers grew the cells for about 9 days and then pulled out CD4+ T cells by negative selection. The Oncomine TCR Beta short-read assay was applied to DNA of cultured CD4+ T cells. TCRdb analysed the PCR reads with MiXCR anew, one entry per CDR3 protein. The data contain tens of thousands of distinct CDR3 sequences, approximately 67% of them singletons. Regarding the study as a whole: This study had few convalescent patients and no early post-infection samples.

The V gene's germline CDR1 is SNHLY and CDR2 FYNNEI. The CDR3 contains 13 residues. V dropped 6 bases and J dropped 2 bases, with 8 bases sitting between them. Notes on this clonotype: What it recognizes is unknown.

V is TRBV2 and J is TRBJ2-1; D unclear. The sequencing here drew on CD4+ T cells from blood, cultured in vitro, taken before SARS-CoV-2 vaccination. The source is a human donor who received a COVID-19 vaccine. The CDR3: CASSLEAYNEQFF. The CDR3 DNA is TGTGCCAGCAGCCTAGAAGCCTACAATGAGCAGTTCTTC.